Listed below are T cell receptor beta chains from one sample, sequenced in a study of blood T cells in healthy people across ages. TCRdb re-analysed the 5' RACE reads in MiXCR, keeping a single row per CDR3 protein. The sample has about 290,000 distinct CDR3 sequences, around 27% seen once. The sample comprised blood. The receptors were sampled from a woman between 65 and 79 years old in good health. CDR3s include the opening cysteine and the closing phenylalanine or tryptophan. The D gene is left open where the match is weak. A clone size is listed for some rows: how often the clone was seen (once, few, many), or a class if it is expanded.

d_gene,v_gene,abundance,j_gene,CDR3aa,CDR3nt
-,TRBV28,-,TRBJ1-1,CASRGDREVNTEAFF,TGTGCCAGCAGAGGAGACAGAGAGGTGAACACTGAAGCTTTCTTT
TRBD2,TRBV9,-,TRBJ2-1,CASSEPSGGANHGNEQFF,TGTGCCAGCAGCGAGCCTAGCGGGGGGGCCAATCACGGAAATGAGCAGTTCTTC
-,TRBV11-1,-,TRBJ2-1,CASSRSLYNEQFF,TGTGCCAGCAGCCGTTCCCTTTACAATGAGCAGTTCTTC
-,TRBV7-2,once,TRBJ2-5,CASSEKNSQYF,TGTGCCAGCAGCGAAAAGAACTCCCAATACTTC
-,TRBV3-1,-,TRBJ2-2,CASSQVQSTGELFF,TGTGCCAGCAGCCAAGTTCAGAGCACCGGGGAGCTGTTTTTT
-,TRBV28,few,TRBJ1-5,CASSLYNQPQHF,TGTGCCAGCAGTTTATACAATCAGCCCCAGCATTTT
-,TRBV7-2,few,TRBJ2-2,CASSLVIGSGGELFF,TGTGCCAGCAGCTTAGTGATTGGGTCGGGCGGGGAGCTGTTTTTT
TRBD2,TRBV7-2,-,TRBJ2-6,CASSLAGRAGYGGANVLTF,TGTGCCAGCAGCTTAGCCGGTAGAGCGGGATATGGTGGGGCCAACGTCCTGACTTTC
TRBD2,TRBV28,-,TRBJ2-3,CASRSSGTATDTQYF,TGTGCCAGCAGGTCGAGCGGGACGGCCACAGATACGCAGTATTTT
TRBD2,TRBV7-3,few,TRBJ2-1,CASSLDRLANEQFF,TGTGCCAGCAGCTTAGATAGACTAGCTAATGAGCAGTTCTTC
-,TRBV29-1,-,TRBJ2-6,CSVDFSGANVLTF,TGCAGCGTTGACTTCTCTGGGGCCAACGTCCTGACTTTC
TRBD2,TRBV29-1,-,TRBJ2-1,CSVGGLAGGYNEQFF,TGCAGCGTTGGGGGACTAGCGGGAGGGTACAATGAGCAGTTCTTC
-,TRBV28,few,TRBJ2-7,CASSPGGKGNEQYF,TGTGCCAGCAGTCCTGGGGGGAAGGGCAACGAGCAGTACTTC
-,TRBV6-2/TRBV6-3,-,TRBJ1-1,CASSYSQDRTEAFF,TGTGCCAGCAGTTACTCCCAAGATAGAACTGAAGCTTTCTTT
TRBD1,TRBV7-8,-,TRBJ1-5,CASSLVVRGTGRRGGNQPQHF,TGTGCCAGCAGCTTAGTCGTTAGGGGGACAGGGAGAAGAGGTGGCAATCAGCCCCAGCATTTT
-,TRBV6-6,-,TRBJ2-3,CASRTGAWAQYF,TGTGCCAGCAGAACGGGAGCATGGGCGCAGTATTTT
-,TRBV6-5,-,TRBJ2-5,CASSYGPIGGQETQYF,TGTGCCAGCAGTTACGGTCCAATCGGGGGCCAAGAGACCCAGTACTTC